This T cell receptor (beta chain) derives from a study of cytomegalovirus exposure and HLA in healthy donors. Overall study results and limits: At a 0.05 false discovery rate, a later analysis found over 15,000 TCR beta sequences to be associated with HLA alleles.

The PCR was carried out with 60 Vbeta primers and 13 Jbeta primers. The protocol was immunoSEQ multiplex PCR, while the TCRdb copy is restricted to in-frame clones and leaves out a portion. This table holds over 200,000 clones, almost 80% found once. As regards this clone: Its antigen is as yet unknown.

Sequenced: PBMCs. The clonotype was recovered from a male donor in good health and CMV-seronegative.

The CDR3 bases are TGTGCCAGCAGCTTGACAGACAGTACAAACACTGAAGCTTTCTTT. It specifies CASSLTDSTNTEAFF. This rearrangement joins TRBV5-5 to TRBJ1-1; D might be TRBD1 (5 bases). Trimming cost V 1 base and J 2 bases, with 12 bases left between them. The CDR3 is made up of 15 amino acids. The germline V gene encodes CDR1 SGHKS and CDR2 YYEKEE (reference sequence).